This TCR beta chain was sequenced in a study of OX40 agonist ivuxolimab in advanced cancers. Study details: Every patient in dose escalation had hepatocellular carcinoma, melanoma, renal cell or head and neck cancer.

This CDR3 is built from 14 residues. V trimming: 0 bases; J trimming: 4 bases; junction bases outside the gene matches: 2. Germline assignment: CDR1 GTSNPN and CDR2 SVGIG (reference sequence). The timepoints at which blood was sampled were baseline, cycle 4 day 1, and cycle 7 day 1. Some clones are missing from TCRdb's copy, which holds only in-frame ones; the method was immunoSEQ multiplex PCR. The repertoire holds tens of thousands of clones, with over 75% as singletons. The V and J genes are TRBV30 and TRBJ2-3, with TRBD2 identical over 9 bases. The source was CD4+ or CD8+ T cells sorted from blood, collected in a trial of the OX40 agonist ivuxolimab. The TCR sequence derives from an adult with an advanced solid tumor such as melanoma, head and neck, liver or kidney cancer. CDR3 coding DNA: TGTGCCTGGAGTGTCGGCGGGGGGGCAGATACGCAGTATTTT. Its translation is CAWSVGGGADTQYF.